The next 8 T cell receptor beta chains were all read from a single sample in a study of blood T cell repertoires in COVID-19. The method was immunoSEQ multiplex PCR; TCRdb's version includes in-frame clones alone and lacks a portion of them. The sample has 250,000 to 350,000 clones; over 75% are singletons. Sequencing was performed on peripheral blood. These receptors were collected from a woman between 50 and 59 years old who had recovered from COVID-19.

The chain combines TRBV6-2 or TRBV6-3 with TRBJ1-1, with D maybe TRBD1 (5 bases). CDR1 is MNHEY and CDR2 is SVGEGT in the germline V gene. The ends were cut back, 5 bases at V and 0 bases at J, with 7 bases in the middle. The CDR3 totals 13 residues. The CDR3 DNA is TGTGCCAGCAGTCGACAGTTGAACACTGAAGCTTTCTTT. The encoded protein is CASSRQLNTEAFF.

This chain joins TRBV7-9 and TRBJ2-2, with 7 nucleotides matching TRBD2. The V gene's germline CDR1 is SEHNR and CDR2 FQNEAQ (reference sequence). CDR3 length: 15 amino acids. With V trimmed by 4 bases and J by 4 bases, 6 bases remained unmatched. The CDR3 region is CASSSGLVGTGELFF. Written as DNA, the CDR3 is TGTGCCAGCAGCTCCGGACTAGTGGGCACCGGGGAGCTGTTTTTT.

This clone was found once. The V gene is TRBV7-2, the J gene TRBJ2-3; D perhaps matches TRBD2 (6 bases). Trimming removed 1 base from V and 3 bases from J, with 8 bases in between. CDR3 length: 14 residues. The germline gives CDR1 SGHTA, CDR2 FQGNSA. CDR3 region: CASSLGRGTDTQYF. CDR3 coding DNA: TGTGCCAGCAGCTTAGGTCGGGGGACAGATACGCAGTATTTT.

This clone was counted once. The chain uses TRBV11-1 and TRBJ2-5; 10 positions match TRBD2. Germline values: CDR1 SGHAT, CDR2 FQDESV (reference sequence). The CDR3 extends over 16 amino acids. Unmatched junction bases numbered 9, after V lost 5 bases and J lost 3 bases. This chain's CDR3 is CASSPDRLAGEETQYF. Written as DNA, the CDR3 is TGTGCCAGCAGCCCCGATCGACTAGCGGGTGAAGAGACCCAGTACTTC.

CDR3 region: CASSLPLGRTGELFF. The CDR3 DNA reads TGTGCCAGCAGTCTTCCACTCGGGAGGACCGGGGAGCTGTTTTTT. The chain employs TRBV28 and TRBJ2-2; the match to TRBD2 covers 7 bases. CDR1 and CDR2 from the germline V gene are MDHEN and SYDVKM. The V gene end was trimmed by 5 bases and the J gene end by 5 bases; junction bases not matched to a gene: 8. The CDR3 runs to 15 residues.

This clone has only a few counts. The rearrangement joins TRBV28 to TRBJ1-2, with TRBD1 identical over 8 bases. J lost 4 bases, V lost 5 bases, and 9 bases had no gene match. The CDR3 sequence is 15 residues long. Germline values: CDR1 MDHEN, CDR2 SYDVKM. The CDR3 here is CASSPPGRGPYGYTF. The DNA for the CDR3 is TGTGCCAGCAGTCCCCCTGGCAGGGGGCCCTATGGCTACACCTTC.

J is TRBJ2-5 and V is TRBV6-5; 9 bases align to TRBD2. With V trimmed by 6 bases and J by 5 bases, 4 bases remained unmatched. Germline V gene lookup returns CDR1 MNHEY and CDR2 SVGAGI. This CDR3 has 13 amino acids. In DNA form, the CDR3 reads TGTGCCAGCAGACTAGCGGGTGGGGAGACCCAGTACTTC. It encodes CASRLAGGETQYF.

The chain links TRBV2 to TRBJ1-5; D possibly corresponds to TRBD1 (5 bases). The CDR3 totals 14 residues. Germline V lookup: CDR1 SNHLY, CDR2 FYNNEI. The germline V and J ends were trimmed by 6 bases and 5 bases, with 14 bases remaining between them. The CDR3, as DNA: TGTGCCAGCAGATCAGGGTTGTTGCATCAGCCCCAGCATTTT. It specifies CASRSGLLHQPQHF.